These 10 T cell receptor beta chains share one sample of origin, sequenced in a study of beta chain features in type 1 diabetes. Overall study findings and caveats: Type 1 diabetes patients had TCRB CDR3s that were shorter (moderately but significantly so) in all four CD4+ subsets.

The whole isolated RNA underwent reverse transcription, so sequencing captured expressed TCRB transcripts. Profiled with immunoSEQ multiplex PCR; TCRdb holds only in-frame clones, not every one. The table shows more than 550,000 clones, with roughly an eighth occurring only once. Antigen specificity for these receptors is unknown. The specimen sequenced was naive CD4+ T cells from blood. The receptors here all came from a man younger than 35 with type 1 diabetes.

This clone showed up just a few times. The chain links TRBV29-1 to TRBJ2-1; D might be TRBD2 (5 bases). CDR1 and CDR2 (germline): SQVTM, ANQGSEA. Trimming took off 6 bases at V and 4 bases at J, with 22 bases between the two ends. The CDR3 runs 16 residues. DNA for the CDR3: TGCAGCGTGGAACATGGACTCCAGAAAAGATACAATGAGCAGTTCTTC. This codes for CSVEHGLQKRYNEQFF.

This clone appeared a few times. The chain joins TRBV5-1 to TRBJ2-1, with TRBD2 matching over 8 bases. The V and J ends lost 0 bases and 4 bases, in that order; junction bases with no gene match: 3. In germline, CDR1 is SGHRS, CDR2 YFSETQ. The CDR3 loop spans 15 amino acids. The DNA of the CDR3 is TGCGCCAGCAGCTTGGGAGCGGGAGTTTACAATGAGCAGTTCTTC. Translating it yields CASSLGAGVYNEQFF.

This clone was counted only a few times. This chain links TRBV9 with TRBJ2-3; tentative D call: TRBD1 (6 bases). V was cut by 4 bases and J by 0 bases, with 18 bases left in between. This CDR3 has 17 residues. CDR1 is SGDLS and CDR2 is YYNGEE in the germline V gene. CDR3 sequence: CASSLFPAGASTDTQYF. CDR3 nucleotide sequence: TGTGCCAGCAGCCTTTTCCCAGCAGGGGCAAGCACAGATACGCAGTATTTT.

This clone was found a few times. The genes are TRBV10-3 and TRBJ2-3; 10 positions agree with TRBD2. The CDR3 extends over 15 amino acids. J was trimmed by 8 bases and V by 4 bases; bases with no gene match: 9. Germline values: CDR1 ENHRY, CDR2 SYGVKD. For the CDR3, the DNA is TGTGCCATCAGTGCTGGACTAGCGGAGAAGGGTACGCAGTATTTT. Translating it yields CAISAGLAEKGTQYF.

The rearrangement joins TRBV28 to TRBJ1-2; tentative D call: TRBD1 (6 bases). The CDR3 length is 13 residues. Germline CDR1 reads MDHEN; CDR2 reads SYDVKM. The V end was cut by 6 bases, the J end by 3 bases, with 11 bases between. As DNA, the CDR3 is TGTGCCAGCAGAAGGGCAGGGGACTATGGCTACACCTTC. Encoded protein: CASRRAGDYGYTF.

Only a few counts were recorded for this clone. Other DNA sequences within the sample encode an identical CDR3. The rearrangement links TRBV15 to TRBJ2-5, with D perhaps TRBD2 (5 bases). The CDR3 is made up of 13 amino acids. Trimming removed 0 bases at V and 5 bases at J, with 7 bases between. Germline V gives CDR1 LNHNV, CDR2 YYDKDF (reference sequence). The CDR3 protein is CATSRDPGETQYF. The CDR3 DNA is TGTGCCACCAGCAGAGATCCGGGGGAGACCCAGTACTTC.

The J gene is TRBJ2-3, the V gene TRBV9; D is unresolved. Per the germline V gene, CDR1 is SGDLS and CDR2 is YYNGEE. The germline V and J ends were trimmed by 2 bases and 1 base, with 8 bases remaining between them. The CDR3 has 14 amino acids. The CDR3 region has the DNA TGTGCCAGCAGCGTTAGAATAGGCACAGATACGCAGTATTTT. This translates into CASSVRIGTDTQYF. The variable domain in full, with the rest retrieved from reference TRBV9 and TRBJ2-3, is DSGVTQTPKHLITATGQRVTLRCSPRSGDLSVYWYQQSLDQGLQFLIQYYNGEERAKGNILERFSAQQFPDLHSELNLSSLELGDSALYFCASSVRIGTDTQYFGPGTRLTVL.

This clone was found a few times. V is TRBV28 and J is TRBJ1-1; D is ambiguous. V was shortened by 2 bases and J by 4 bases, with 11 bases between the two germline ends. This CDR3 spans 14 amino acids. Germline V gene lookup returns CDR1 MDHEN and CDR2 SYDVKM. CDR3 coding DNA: TGTGCCAGCAGTTTAGGGAGCGCGATCACTGAAGCTTTCTTT. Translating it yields CASSLGSAITEAFF.

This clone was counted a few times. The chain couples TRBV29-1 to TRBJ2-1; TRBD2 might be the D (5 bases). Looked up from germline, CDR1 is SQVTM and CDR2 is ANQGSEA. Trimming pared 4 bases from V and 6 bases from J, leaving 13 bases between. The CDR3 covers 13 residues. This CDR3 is CSVGSPGSNEQFF. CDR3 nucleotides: TGCAGCGTTGGGTCCCCGGGGAGCAATGAGCAGTTCTTC.

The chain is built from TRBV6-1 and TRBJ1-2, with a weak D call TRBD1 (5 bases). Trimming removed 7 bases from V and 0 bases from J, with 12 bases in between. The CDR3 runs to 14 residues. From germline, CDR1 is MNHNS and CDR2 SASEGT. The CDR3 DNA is TGTGCCAGCATAATCAGGGCATCTAACTATGGCTACACCTTC. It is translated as CASIIRASNYGYTF.